These 31 T cell receptor beta chains share one sample of origin, sequenced in a study of cytomegalovirus exposure and HLA in healthy donors. Measured with immunoSEQ multiplex PCR; TCRdb has only the in-frame clones, and not every one. The data show 180,000 or so clones, approximately 82% seen once. The specimen sequenced was PBMCs. All receptors come from a woman under 40 in good health and CMV-seropositive.

V gene TRBV6-5 combines with J gene TRBJ1-2, with a possible D match to TRBD1 (5 bases). V shed 5 bases and J shed 6 bases, with 10 bases lying between them. The V gene's germline CDR1 is MNHEY and CDR2 SVGAGI. There are 12 residues in the CDR3. The CDR3 loop is CASSRQRDGYTF. The CDR3 DNA reads TGTGCCAGCAGTAGACAGAGAGATGGCTACACCTTC.

The J gene is TRBJ1-2, the V gene TRBV15; TRBD1 aligns across 9 bases. The V gene's germline CDR1 is LNHNV and CDR2 YYDKDF (reference sequence). The ends lost 2 bases at V and 2 bases at J; junction bases unmatched: 9. The CDR3 spans 17 residues. This CDR3 is CATSRRSTGGANYGYTF. The DNA for the CDR3 is TGTGCCACCAGCAGACGATCGACAGGGGGTGCCAACTATGGCTACACCTTC.

The J gene is TRBJ2-1, the V gene TRBV7-9; 10 bases match TRBD2. The CDR3 runs to 14 residues. Germline V CDR1 and CDR2: SEHNR, FQNEAQ (reference sequence). V shed 2 bases and J 10 bases; nucleotides not matched to a gene: 5. The CDR3 protein is CASSLLAGVYEQFF. In DNA, the CDR3 is TGTGCCAGCAGCTTACTAGCGGGAGTATACGAGCAGTTCTTC.

The sample holds one count of this clone. The CDR3 DNA sequence: TGTGCCAGCAGTTGGACCCTGGGGAGTGAGCAGTTCTTC. Its translation: CASSWTLGSEQFF. The chain has TRBV6-5 and TRBJ2-1; TRBD2 might be the D (5 bases). The CDR3 is 13 residues long. Between the trimmed V and J ends, which lost 4 bases and 9 bases, there was a span of 13 bases. Germline V gives CDR1 MNHEY, CDR2 SVGAGI.

V usage is TRBV4-1 and J usage is TRBJ1-1; no reliable D call. This CDR3 contains 15 residues. Deletions cut 2 bases from V and 1 base from J, with 11 bases between. The V gene's germline CDR1 is MGHRA and CDR2 YSYEKL. The CDR3 DNA reads TGCGCCAGCAGCCAATCAGGTATCTCGAACACTGAAGCTTTCTTT. This sequence encodes CASSQSGISNTEAFF.

The rearrangement links TRBV2 to TRBJ2-1; 7 nucleotides line up with TRBD2. The CDR3 is 13 residues long. Germline CDR1 and CDR2: SNHLY and FYNNEI. V dropped 6 bases and J dropped 5; count of bases not matched to a gene: 4. The CDR3 sequence is CASRVAGHNEQFF. The DNA for the CDR3 is TGTGCCAGCAGGGTAGCGGGCCACAATGAGCAGTTCTTC. Looking up the rest from reference TRBV2 and TRBJ2-1 gives the full variable domain: EPEVTQTPSHQVTQMGQEVILRCVPISNHLYFYWYRQILGQKVEFLVSFYNNEISEKSEIFDDQFSVERPDGSNFTLKIRSTKLEDSAMYFCASRVAGHNEQFFGPGTRLTVL.

CDR3 in amino acids: CASSAAPTGDTEAFF. DNA of the CDR3: TGCGCCAGCAGCGCCGCCCCGACAGGGGACACTGAAGCTTTCTTT. The chain uses TRBV5-1 and TRBJ1-1; TRBD1 aligns across 8 bases. Germline V gene lookup returns CDR1 SGHRS and CDR2 YFSETQ. This CDR3 region has 15 residues. Losses at the gene ends were 4 bases for V and 3 bases for J; bases not matched to a gene: 8.

V and J are TRBV10-3 and TRBJ1-2, with no clear D. The CDR3 consists of 12 residues. V was shortened by 0 bases and J by 8 bases, with 7 bases between the two germline ends. Germline CDR1 reads ENHRY; CDR2 reads SYGVKD. CDR3 residues: CAISESLEGYTF. Written as DNA, the CDR3 is TGTGCCATCAGTGAGTCGTTGGAGGGCTACACCTTC.

V gene TRBV5-1 combines with J gene TRBJ1-1; D is possibly TRBD1 (6 bases). Germline assignment: CDR1 SGHRS and CDR2 YFSETQ. The germline V and J ends were trimmed by 4 bases and 5 bases, with 18 bases remaining between them. This CDR3 is built from 15 residues. The CDR3 loop reads CASSPKQGVGTEAFF. CDR3 bases: TGCGCCAGCAGCCCAAAACAGGGAGTAGGGACTGAAGCTTTCTTT.

The chain carries TRBV28 and TRBJ2-7; D call uncertain. Germline-derived CDR1 and CDR2 are MDHEN and SYDVKM. V was pared by 5 bases and J by 6 bases, with 11 bases between. The CDR3 runs to 12 residues. The CDR3 coding sequence is TGTGCCAGCAGTCTTAACAGATTCGAGCAGTACTTC. This gives the protein CASSLNRFEQYF.

The rearrangement uses TRBV5-4 and TRBJ2-7, with 11 bases matching TRBD2. The germline V gene encodes CDR1 SGHNT and CDR2 YYREEE (reference sequence). The V segment lost 0 bases and the J segment 2 bases; nucleotides outside the gene matches: 1. The CDR3 covers 15 residues. The CDR3 spells CASSLVAGGAYEQYF. CDR3 in DNA: TGTGCCAGCAGCTTGGTAGCGGGAGGGGCCTACGAGCAGTACTTC.

The CDR3 loop is CASSLSGQSTDTQYF. The CDR3, as DNA: TGTGCCAGCAGCTTATCAGGACAGAGCACAGATACGCAGTATTTT. The chain recombines TRBV7-2 with TRBJ2-3; perhaps TRBD1 as D (6 bases). CDR1 SGHTA and CDR2 FQGNSA come from the germline V gene. V gave up 2 bases and J gave up 0 bases, with 9 bases separating them. This CDR3 is built from 15 residues. The variable domain in full, completed from reference TRBV7-2 and TRBJ2-3, reads GAGVSQSPSNKVTEKGKDVELRCDPISGHTALYWYRQSLGQGLEFLIYFQGNSAPDKSGLPSDRFSAERTGGSVSTLTIQRTQQEDSAVYLCASSLSGQSTDTQYFGPGTRLTVL.

The rearrangement joins TRBV28 to TRBJ2-7; D is ambiguous. V lost 3 bases and J 2 bases, leaving 11 bases between the germline ends. Germline CDR1 and CDR2: MDHEN and SYDVKM. The CDR3 runs to 14 residues. CDR3 DNA sequence: TGTGCCAGCAGTTTGTTCGGGTCCACCTACGAGCAGTACTTC. It specifies CASSLFGSTYEQYF.

J is TRBJ2-2 and V is TRBV29-1; D is ambiguous. The CDR3 length is 13 residues. Germline CDR1 reads SQVTM; CDR2 reads ANQGSEA. The germline V and J ends were trimmed by 5 bases and 1 base, with 8 bases remaining between them. CDR3 region: CSVRPGNTGELFF. The CDR3 DNA reads TGCAGCGTTCGTCCCGGGAACACCGGGGAGCTGTTTTTT.

This clone has a single count. The J gene is TRBJ2-1, the V gene TRBV5-1; possible D gene TRBD1, 6 bases. CDR1 and CDR2 from the germline V gene are SGHRS and YFSETQ. V lost 4 bases and J lost 5, with 13 bases in between. This CDR3 contains 14 residues. The CDR3 coding sequence is TGCGCCAGCAGCAATACAGGGAACCACAATGAGCAGTTCTTC. This sequence encodes CASSNTGNHNEQFF.

V usage is TRBV2 and J usage is TRBJ2-5; D might be TRBD2 (5 bases). This CDR3 spans 15 amino acids. Trimming stripped 3 bases from V and 5 bases from J, with 16 bases between. Germline CDR1 is SNHLY and CDR2 is FYNNEI. CDR3 region: CASSDPRTEVETQYF. CDR3 nucleotides: TGTGCCAGCAGTGACCCTAGGACGGAGGTCGAGACCCAGTACTTC.

This sequence joins TRBV6-5 and TRBJ1-2; a possible D gene is TRBD1 (5 bases). CDR3 length: 13 amino acids. CDR1 is MNHEY, CDR2 SVGAGI, per germline. Between the trimmed V and J ends, which lost 8 bases and 7 bases, there was a span of 17 bases. Here the CDR3 reads CASRREGLGGYTF. The DNA of the CDR3 is TGTGCCAGCCGGCGGGAGGGGCTTGGTGGCTACACCTTC.

CDR3 coding DNA: TGTGCCAGCAGCTTGAACCCTGAAAGTAGATCTGAAGCTTTCTTT. It translates to CASSLNPESRSEAFF. This chain links TRBV5-6 with TRBJ1-1; D ambiguous. CDR3 length: 15 amino acids. Trimming removed 1 base at V and 6 bases at J, with 16 bases between. CDR1 is SGHDT and CDR2 is YYEEEE in the germline V gene.

The V call is TRBV7-9, the J call TRBJ2-7; possible D gene TRBD2, 6 bases. Germline CDR1 is SEHNR and CDR2 is FQNEAQ (reference sequence). V gave up 3 bases and J gave up 3 bases, with 12 bases separating them. This CDR3 contains 14 residues. CDR3 sequence: CASSLGGLSYEQYF. For the CDR3, the DNA is TGTGCCAGCAGCTTGGGAGGTTTAAGCTACGAGCAGTACTTC.

This clone was seen just once. The chain combines TRBV30 with TRBJ2-2; D remains ambiguous. Germline V lookup: CDR1 GTSNPN, CDR2 SVGIG (reference sequence). There are 13 residues in the CDR3. Deletions cut 2 bases from V and 1 base from J, with 5 bases between. The CDR3 reads CAWSRGNTGELFF. In DNA, the CDR3 is TGTGCCTGGAGTAGAGGGAACACCGGGGAGCTGTTTTTT.

The J gene is TRBJ1-2, the V gene TRBV28, with TRBD1 matching 9 bases. With V trimmed by 10 bases and J by 8 bases, 14 bases remained unmatched. Germline assignment: CDR1 MDHEN and CDR2 SYDVKM. This CDR3 has 14 residues. CDR3 protein: CATSTGTGILGYTF. The CDR3 DNA reads TGTGCCACCTCCACCGGGACAGGGATATTGGGCTACACCTTC.

The chain employs TRBV28 and TRBJ2-7; TRBD2 matches at 9 bases. After removal of 10 bases from V and 3 bases from J, the junction contained 10 bases not matched to a gene. Germline V gene lookup returns CDR1 MDHEN and CDR2 SYDVKM. CDR3 length: 14 residues. The CDR3 sequence is CATVTSGNIYEQYF. As DNA, the CDR3 is TGTGCCACCGTGACTAGCGGAAATATCTACGAGCAGTACTTC.

The chain couples TRBV7-2 to TRBJ2-1, with 7 bases aligning to TRBD1. CDR1 and CDR2 from the germline V gene are SGHTA and FQGNSA. V lost 4 bases to trimming and J lost 9 bases; unmatched junction nucleotides: 9. The CDR3 spans 14 residues. CDR3 protein: CASSSGTELSEQFF. In DNA form, the CDR3 reads TGTGCCAGCAGCTCCGGGACAGAGCTGAGTGAGCAGTTCTTC.

The genes are TRBV28 and TRBJ2-7, with 11 bases identical to TRBD2. Germline values: CDR1 MDHEN, CDR2 SYDVKM. V lost 6 bases and J lost 11; bases outside the gene matches: 15. This CDR3 has 15 amino acids. The CDR3 loop is CASSLGTLAGDREYF. The CDR3 nucleotides read TGTGCCAGCAGCTTGGGGACACTAGCGGGAGATAGGGAGTACTTC.

In DNA form, the CDR3 reads TGTGCCAGCAGCCAATTCACAGATACGCAGTATTTT. Residues: CASSQFTDTQYF. This sequence joins TRBV7-2 and TRBJ2-3; no clear D. This CDR3 comprises 12 residues. Trimming pared 5 bases from V and 2 bases from J, leaving 5 bases between. CDR1 and CDR2 from the germline V gene are SGHTA and FQGNSA.

The rearrangement uses TRBV6-1 and TRBJ1-4, with D tentatively TRBD1 (5 bases). The CDR3 length is 15 residues. CDR1 and CDR2 (germline): MNHNS, SASEGT. Deletions cut 4 bases from V and 4 bases from J, with 13 bases between. The CDR3: CASSVVGHYNEKLFF. Written as DNA, the CDR3 is TGTGCCAGCAGTGTAGTTGGACATTATAATGAAAAACTGTTTTTT.

V and J are TRBV11-3 and TRBJ2-7, with 8 bases matching TRBD2. The CDR3 has 14 amino acids. Trimming took 5 bases from V and 7 from J; bases not matched to a gene: 10. The germline CDR1 and CDR2 sequences are SGHNT and YENEEA. The CDR3 sequence is CASSQREGLGEQYF. CDR3 nucleotides: TGTGCCAGCAGCCAACGGGAGGGCCTGGGGGAGCAGTACTTC.

This clone was found once. The V gene is TRBV2, the J gene TRBJ2-1; 10 bases align to TRBD2. The CDR3 runs 12 residues. Losses at the gene ends were 2 bases for V and 15 bases for J; bases not matched to a gene: 4. CDR1 is SNHLY, CDR2 FYNNEI, per germline. CDR3 residues: CASSELAGEVFF. The CDR3 DNA sequence: TGTGCCAGCAGTGAACTAGCGGGAGAGGTGTTCTTC.

The chain has TRBV2 and TRBJ1-2; 10 nucleotides match TRBD1. Germline V gene sequence: CDR1 SNHLY, CDR2 FYNNEI. Trimming at V came to 8 bases and at J to 2 bases, leaving 5 bases not matched to a gene. The CDR3 runs to 14 residues. The CDR3 nucleotides read TGTGCCAGCGTTTGGGACAGGGGCAACTATGGCTACACCTTC. Translated: CASVWDRGNYGYTF.

The V gene is TRBV15, the J gene TRBJ1-2, with D unclear. This CDR3 has 13 amino acids. Per the germline V gene, CDR1 is LNHNV and CDR2 is YYDKDF (reference sequence). Trimming stripped 0 bases from V and 3 bases from J, with 5 bases between. The CDR3 is CATSRDLDYGYTF. DNA of the CDR3: TGTGCCACCAGCAGAGATCTAGACTATGGCTACACCTTC.

Here the CDR3 DNA reads TGTGCCAGCGCACGGAGCGGGGCCTACGAGCAGTACTTC. This codes for CASARSGAYEQYF. The rearrangement joins TRBV27 to TRBJ2-7; 7 positions match TRBD2. The CDR3 is 13 amino acids. The V gene end was trimmed by 8 bases and the J gene end by 2 bases; junction bases not matched to a gene: 6. Germline CDR1 MNHEY, CDR2 SMNVEV (reference sequence).